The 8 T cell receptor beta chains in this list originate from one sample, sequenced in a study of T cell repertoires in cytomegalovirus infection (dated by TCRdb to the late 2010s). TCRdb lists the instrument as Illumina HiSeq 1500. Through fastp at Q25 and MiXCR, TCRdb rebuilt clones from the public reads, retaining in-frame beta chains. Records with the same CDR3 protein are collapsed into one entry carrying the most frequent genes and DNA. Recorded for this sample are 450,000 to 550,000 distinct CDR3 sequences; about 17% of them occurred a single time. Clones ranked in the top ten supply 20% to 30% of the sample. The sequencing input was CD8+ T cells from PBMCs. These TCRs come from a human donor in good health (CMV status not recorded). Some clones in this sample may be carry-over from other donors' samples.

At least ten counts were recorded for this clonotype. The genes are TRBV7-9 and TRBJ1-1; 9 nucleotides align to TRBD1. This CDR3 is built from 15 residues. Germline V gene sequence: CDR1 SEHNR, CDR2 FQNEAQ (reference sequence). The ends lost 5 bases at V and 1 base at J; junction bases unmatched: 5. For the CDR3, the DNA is TGTGCCAGCAGCCCTCGGGACAGGGAGAACACTGAAGCTTTCTTT. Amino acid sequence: CASSPRDRENTEAFF. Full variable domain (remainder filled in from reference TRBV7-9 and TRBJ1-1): DTGVSQNPRHKITKRGQNVTFRCDPISEHNRLYWYRQTLGQGPEFLTYFQNEAQLEKSRLLSDRFSAERPKGSFSTLEIQRTEQGDSAMYLCASSPRDRENTEAFFGQGTRLTVV.

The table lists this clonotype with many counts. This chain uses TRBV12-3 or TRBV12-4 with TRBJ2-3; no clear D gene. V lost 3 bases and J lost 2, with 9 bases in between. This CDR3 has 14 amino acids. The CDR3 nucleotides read TGTGCCAGCAGTTTGTTGGGGTACACAGATACGCAGTATTTT. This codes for CASSLLGYTDTQYF.

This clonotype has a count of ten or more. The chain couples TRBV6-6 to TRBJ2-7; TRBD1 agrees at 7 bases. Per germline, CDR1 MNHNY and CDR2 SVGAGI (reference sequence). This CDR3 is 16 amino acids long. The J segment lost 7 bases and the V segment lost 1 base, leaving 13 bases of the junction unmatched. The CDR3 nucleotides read TGTGCCAGCAGTTACTTAAAAAGAGGGGGCCAGGGGGAGCAGTACTTC. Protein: CASSYLKRGGQGEQYF.

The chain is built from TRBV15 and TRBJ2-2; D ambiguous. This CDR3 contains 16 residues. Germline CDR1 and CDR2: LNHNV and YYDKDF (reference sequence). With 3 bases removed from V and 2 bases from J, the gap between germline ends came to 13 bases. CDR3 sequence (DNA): TGTGCCACCAGCAGCCCCCGAACGGCTAACACCGGGGAGCTGTTTTTT. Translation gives CATSSPRTANTGELFF.

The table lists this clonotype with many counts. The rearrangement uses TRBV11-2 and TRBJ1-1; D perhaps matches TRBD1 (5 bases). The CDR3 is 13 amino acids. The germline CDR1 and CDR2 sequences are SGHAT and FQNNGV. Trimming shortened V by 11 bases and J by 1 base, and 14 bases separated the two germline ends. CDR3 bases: TGTGCCGAACGGTCTGGGACGAACACTGAAGCTTTCTTT. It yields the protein CAERSGTNTEAFF.

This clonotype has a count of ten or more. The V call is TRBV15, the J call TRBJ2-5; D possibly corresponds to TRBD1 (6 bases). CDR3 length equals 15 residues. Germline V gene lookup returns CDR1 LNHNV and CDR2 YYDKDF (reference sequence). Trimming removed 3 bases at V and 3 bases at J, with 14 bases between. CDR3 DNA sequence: TGTGCCACCAGCAGGAAGGGGGACAATGAAGAGACCCAGTACTTC. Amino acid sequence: CATSRKGDNEETQYF.

The CDR3 here is CASSTVTPNYEQYF. The CDR3 nucleotides are TGTGCCAGCAGCACCGTGACACCAAACTACGAGCAGTACTTC. This chain joins TRBV7-6 and TRBJ2-7; D is unclear. Trimming removed 5 bases from V and 3 bases from J, with 14 bases in between. The CDR3 extends over 14 amino acids. The germline V gene encodes CDR1 SGHVS and CDR2 FNYEAQ.

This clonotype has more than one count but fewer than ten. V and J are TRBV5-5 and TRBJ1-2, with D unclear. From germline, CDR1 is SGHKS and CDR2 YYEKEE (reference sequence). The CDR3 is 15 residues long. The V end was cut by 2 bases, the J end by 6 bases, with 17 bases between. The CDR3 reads CASSLYYAGGDGYTF. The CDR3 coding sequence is TGTGCCAGCAGCTTATATTACGCGGGAGGCGATGGCTACACCTTC.